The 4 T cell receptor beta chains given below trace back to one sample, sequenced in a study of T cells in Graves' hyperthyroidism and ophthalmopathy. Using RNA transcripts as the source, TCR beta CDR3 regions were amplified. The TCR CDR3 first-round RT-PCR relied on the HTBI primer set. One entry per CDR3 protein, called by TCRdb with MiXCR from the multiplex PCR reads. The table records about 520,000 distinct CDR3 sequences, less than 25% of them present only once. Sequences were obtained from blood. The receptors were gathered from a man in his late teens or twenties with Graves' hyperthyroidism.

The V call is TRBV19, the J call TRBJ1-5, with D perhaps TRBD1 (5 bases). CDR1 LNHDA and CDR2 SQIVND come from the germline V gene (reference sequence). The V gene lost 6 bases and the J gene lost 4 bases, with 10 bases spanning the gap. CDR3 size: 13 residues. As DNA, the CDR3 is TGTGCCAGTAGCAACAGGCGAAATCAGCCCCAGCATTTT. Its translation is CASSNRRNQPQHF. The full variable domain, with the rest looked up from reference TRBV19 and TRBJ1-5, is DGGITQSPKYLFRKEGQNVTLSCEQNLNHDAMYWYRQDPGQGLRLIYYSQIVNDFQKGDIAEGYSVSREKKESFPLTVTSAQKNPTAFYLCASSNRRNQPQHFGDGTRLSIL.

The chain's CDR3 is CASTDRDGGYTF. In DNA form, the CDR3 reads TGTGCCAGTACCGACCGGGATGGTGGCTACACCTTC. This chain connects TRBV19 to TRBJ1-2; D not certain. The germline V and J ends were trimmed by 7 bases and 7 bases, with 13 bases remaining between them. CDR1 LNHDA and CDR2 SQIVND come from the germline V gene (reference sequence). The CDR3 is 12 amino acids.

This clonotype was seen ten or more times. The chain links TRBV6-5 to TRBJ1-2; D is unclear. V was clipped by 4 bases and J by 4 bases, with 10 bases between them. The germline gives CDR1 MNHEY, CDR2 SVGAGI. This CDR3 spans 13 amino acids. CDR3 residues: CASSSFGAYGYTF. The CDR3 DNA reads TGTGCCAGCAGTTCTTTCGGCGCCTATGGCTACACCTTC.

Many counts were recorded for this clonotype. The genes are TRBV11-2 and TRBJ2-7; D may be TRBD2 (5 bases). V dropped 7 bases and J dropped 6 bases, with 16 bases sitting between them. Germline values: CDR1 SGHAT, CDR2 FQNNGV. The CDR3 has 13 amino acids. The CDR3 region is CASNDGVNFEQYF. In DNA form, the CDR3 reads TGTGCCAGCAACGACGGGGTAAATTTCGAGCAGTACTTC.